This T cell receptor beta chain emerged from a study of blood T cells in healthy people across ages. Study-level results: Naive CD4+ cells and diversity were both higher in long-lived donors than in aged donors.

Per individual sample, total RNA of at least 5.5 micrograms was extracted. Together with a sample-barcoded 5' primer, a J-beta primer mix was included in a second PCR lasting about 6 to 11 cycles. A minimum of 2.5 million CDR3-containing paired-end reads was obtained for each sample. MiXCR, applied by TCRdb to the 5' RACE reads, yields one record per CDR3 protein. The table records about 650,000 distinct CDR3 sequences, 32% of them present only once. CDR1 is MGHRA, CDR2 YSYEKL, per germline. V lost 3 bases and J 8 bases, leaving 19 bases between the germline ends. The CDR3 is 15 amino acids. This clonotype was counted ten times or more. Its target is not known.

The TCR comes from a woman over 75 in good health. V usage is TRBV4-1 and J usage is TRBJ1-1; TRBD1 is a possible D gene (6 bases). The sample consisted of blood. DNA of the CDR3: TGCGCCAGCAGCCATGACCCGGGACAAGGGACCGAAGCTTTCTTT. Translation: CASSHDPGQGTEAFF.